These T cell receptor beta chains were read from a single sample in a study of T cells in Graves' hyperthyroidism and ophthalmopathy. One entry per CDR3 protein results from TCRdb running MiXCR on the multiplex PCR reads. The repertoire holds about 360,000 distinct CDR3 sequences, with over 10% as singletons. The material sequenced was blood. These receptors originate from a woman younger than 35 with Graves' hyperthyroidism. Both conserved end residues are part of each CDR3. The order of the fields is D gene, V gene, J gene, CDR3 protein. The D gene is left open where the match is weak.

.	TRBV10-2	TRBJ2-3	CASSEFSGTDTQYF
TRBD1	TRBV6-5	TRBJ2-3	CASSYGDRGTDTQYF
.	TRBV7-9	TRBJ1-5	CASSRDLQPQHF
.	TRBV27	TRBJ2-3	CASTLNGVYTDTQYF
.	TRBV27	TRBJ2-1	CASTPGFGGREQFF
.	TRBV4-1	TRBJ1-2	CASSQFKEAGYGYTF
.	TRBV7-9	TRBJ1-1	CASSLLRTEAFF
.	TRBV18	TRBJ2-7	CASSPQSTASSYEQYF
.	TRBV6-1	TRBJ1-1	CASSDSAISSEAFF
.	TRBV3-1	TRBJ2-5	CASSLIGRALQETQYF
.	TRBV7-8	TRBJ1-3	CASSLRGVGNTVYF